One and the same sample provided the 16 T cell receptor beta chains below, sequenced in a study of cytomegalovirus exposure and HLA in healthy donors. 60 Vbeta and 13 Jbeta primers were used in PCR. Profiling relied on immunoSEQ multiplex PCR, and the TCRdb table lists in-frame clones only, not all of them. This table holds about 150,000 clones, 79% found once. Sequenced input: PBMCs. These TCRs come from a man between 50 and 59 years old in good health and CMV-seropositive.

The chain carries TRBV11-1 and TRBJ2-1; D might be TRBD2 (6 bases). CDR1 is SGHAT and CDR2 is FQDESV in the germline V gene (reference sequence). This CDR3 is built from 15 residues. Trimming shortened V by 6 bases and J by 2 bases, and 14 bases separated the two germline ends. The CDR3 spells CASSFKSGPYNEQFF. CDR3 nucleotide sequence: TGTGCCAGCAGTTTTAAAAGCGGGCCCTACAATGAGCAGTTCTTC.

The table lists this clone with a few counts. The chain joins TRBV5-8 to TRBJ1-6, with D hard to call. Germline V lookup: CDR1 SGHTS, CDR2 YDEGEE. The CDR3 consists of 15 residues. Trimming stripped 5 bases from V and 1 base from J, with 10 bases between. The CDR3 DNA is TGTGCCAGCAGGATTCCGGTTTCCTATAATTCACCCCTCCACTTT. Protein: CASRIPVSYNSPLHF.

The rearrangement uses TRBV19 and TRBJ2-5, with 9 positions matching TRBD2. The J call may be faulty, since TRBJ2-7 better matches the DNA end. The CDR3 spans 15 residues. Per germline, CDR1 LNHDA and CDR2 SQIVND (reference sequence). CDR3 in amino acids: CASSIPSGKTYEQYF. CDR3 coding DNA: TGTGCCAGTAGTATCCCTAGCGGGAAAACCTACGAGCAGTACTTC.

The J gene is TRBJ1-2, the V gene TRBV27; 9 bases agree with TRBD1. The CDR3 is 14 amino acids. Germline CDR1 reads MNHEY; CDR2 reads SMNVEV (reference sequence). V dropped 6 bases and J dropped 4; count of bases not matched to a gene: 6. The CDR3 spells CASSTGGLPYGYTF. The CDR3 DNA follows: TGTGCCAGCAGCACAGGGGGCCTCCCCTATGGCTACACCTTC.

This clone was detected a few times. This rearrangement joins TRBV28 to TRBJ2-5; D is possibly TRBD2 (5 bases). Germline values: CDR1 MDHEN, CDR2 SYDVKM. There are 10 residues in the CDR3. The ends were cut back, 6 bases at V and 7 bases at J, with 6 bases in the middle. The DNA of the CDR3 is TGTGCCAGCAGCGAGGGGACCCAGTACTTC. Protein product: CASSEGTQYF.

This chain connects TRBV5-4 to TRBJ2-3, with TRBD2 identical over 9 bases. The germline CDR1 and CDR2 sequences are SGHNT and YYREEE (reference sequence). This CDR3 comprises 15 residues. Trimming removed 4 bases from V and 3 bases from J; junction bases left unmatched: 6. This CDR3 is CASSRGAGGTDTQYF. Here the CDR3 DNA reads TGTGCCAGCAGCCGGGGCGCGGGAGGGACAGATACGCAGTATTTT.

The chain combines TRBV7-8 with TRBJ2-7; TRBD2 matches 10 bases. With V trimmed by 5 bases and J by 4 bases, 8 bases remained unmatched. CDR1 is SGHVS, CDR2 FQNEAQ, per germline. The CDR3 is 15 amino acids. In DNA form, the CDR3 reads TGTGCCAGCAGCCCTCTAGCGGGAGTGCAATACGAGCAGTACTTC. It encodes CASSPLAGVQYEQYF.

The V gene is TRBV10-1, the J gene TRBJ2-2; 7 positions agree with TRBD2. CDR1 and CDR2 (germline): WNHNN, SYGVQD (reference sequence). The ends lost 6 bases at V and 4 bases at J; junction bases unmatched: 14. The CDR3 is 17 amino acids. Here the CDR3 reads CASRGRESVKSTGELFF. CDR3 coding DNA: TGCGCCAGCAGGGGGAGGGAATCGGTTAAGAGCACCGGGGAGCTGTTTTTT.

The V call is TRBV30, the J call TRBJ1-2, with D possibly TRBD1 on 5 matching bases. This CDR3 has 13 residues. Between the trimmed V and J ends, which lost 5 bases and 4 bases, there was a span of 14 bases. CDR1 GTSNPN and CDR2 SVGIG come from the germline V gene (reference sequence). CDR3 DNA: TGTGCCTGGTCGGCAGGGCGCTTCTATGGCTACACCTTC. It is translated as CAWSAGRFYGYTF.

The chain combines TRBV7-3 with TRBJ2-2; TRBD2 agrees at 7 bases. Germline V gives CDR1 SGHTA, CDR2 FQGTGA. The CDR3 totals 16 residues. V shed 5 bases, J shed 0 bases, and the junction held 6 bases outside the gene matches. CDR3 residues: CASSPPGLTNTGELFF. The CDR3, as DNA: TGTGCCAGCAGCCCTCCGGGACTAACGAACACCGGGGAGCTGTTTTTT.

This clone was recorded once. The gene calls are TRBV29-1 and TRBJ2-1, with 7 nucleotides matching TRBD1. There are 13 residues in the CDR3. Losses at the gene ends were 7 bases for V and 4 bases for J; bases not matched to a gene: 7. Germline lookup yields CDR1 SQVTM and CDR2 ANQGSEA. The CDR3 is CSAPTGSYNEQFF. CDR3 DNA sequence: TGCAGCGCTCCGACAGGGTCATACAATGAGCAGTTCTTC.

The chain uses TRBV11-3 and TRBJ2-5; no reliable D call. The end of the DNA is better explained by TRBJ2-7, so the J call may be wrong. Per the germline V gene, CDR1 is SGHNT and CDR2 is YENEEA. This CDR3 has 17 amino acids. The CDR3 coding sequence is TGTGCCAGCAGCTCCGGTCCGTCGACAAAAAGCTCCTACGAGCAGTACTTC. This translates into CASSSGPSTKSSYEQYF.

This clone appeared once. V usage is TRBV5-1 and J usage is TRBJ1-4, with 10 bases identical to TRBD1. CDR1 is SGHRS, CDR2 YFSETQ, per germline. There are 15 residues in the CDR3. With V trimmed by 0 bases and J by 7 bases, 3 bases remained unmatched. CDR3 sequence reads: CASSLGGQGSEKLFF. The CDR3 coding sequence is TGCGCCAGCAGCTTGGGGGGACAGGGGAGTGAAAAACTGTTTTTT.

The chain is built from TRBV9 and TRBJ2-5; a possible D gene is TRBD2 (5 bases). Germline CDR1 SGDLS, CDR2 YYNGEE. The CDR3 length is 14 residues. Trimming left V 0 bases short and J 7 bases short, with 13 bases between. The CDR3 reads CASSVDSSSGTQYF. The DNA of the CDR3 is TGTGCCAGCAGCGTAGATTCTAGCTCGGGGACCCAGTACTTC. The full variable domain, with the rest looked up from reference TRBV9 and TRBJ2-5, is DSGVTQTPKHLITATGQRVTLRCSPRSGDLSVYWYQQSLDQGLQFLIQYYNGEERAKGNILERFSAQQFPDLHSELNLSSLELGDSALYFCASSVDSSSGTQYFGPGTRLLVL.

The chain recombines TRBV19 with TRBJ2-2, with 15 bases identical to TRBD2. Per the germline V gene, CDR1 is LNHDA and CDR2 is SQIVND (reference sequence). The CDR3 length is 15 residues. The V segment lost 8 bases and the J segment 7 bases; nucleotides outside the gene matches: 5. CDR3 sequence: CASLPGLAGGGELFF. CDR3 sequence (DNA): TGTGCCAGTCTACCGGGACTAGCGGGAGGCGGGGAGCTGTTTTTT.

The rearrangement joins TRBV19 to TRBJ2-7; 7 bases align to TRBD1. This CDR3 region has 14 residues. Germline loops: CDR1 LNHDA, CDR2 SQIVND (reference sequence). V shed 3 bases and J 0 bases; nucleotides not matched to a gene: 2. CDR3 residues: CASSIRTGSYEQYF. CDR3 in DNA: TGTGCCAGTAGTATCAGGACAGGCTCCTACGAGCAGTACTTC.